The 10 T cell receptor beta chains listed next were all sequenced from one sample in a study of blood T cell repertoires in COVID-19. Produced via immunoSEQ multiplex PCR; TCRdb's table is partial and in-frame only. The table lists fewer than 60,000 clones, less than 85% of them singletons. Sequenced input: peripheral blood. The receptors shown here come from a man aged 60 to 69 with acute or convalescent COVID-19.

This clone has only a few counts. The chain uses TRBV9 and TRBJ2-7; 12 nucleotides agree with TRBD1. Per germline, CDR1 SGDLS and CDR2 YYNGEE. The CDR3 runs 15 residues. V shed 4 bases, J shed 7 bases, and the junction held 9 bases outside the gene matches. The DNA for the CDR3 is TGTGCCAGCAGCCCCGGGGGACAGGGGGCGTTTGAGCAGTACTTC. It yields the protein CASSPGGQGAFEQYF. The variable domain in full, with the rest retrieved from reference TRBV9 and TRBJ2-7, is DSGVTQTPKHLITATGQRVTLRCSPRSGDLSVYWYQQSLDQGLQFLIQYYNGEERAKGNILERFSAQQFPDLHSELNLSSLELGDSALYFCASSPGGQGAFEQYFGPGTRLTVT.

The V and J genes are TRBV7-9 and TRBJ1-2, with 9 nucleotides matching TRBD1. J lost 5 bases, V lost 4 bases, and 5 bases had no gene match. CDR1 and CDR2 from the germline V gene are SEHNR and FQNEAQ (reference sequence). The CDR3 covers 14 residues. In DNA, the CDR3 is TGTGCCAGCAGCTCGGGACAGGGTGGTTATGGCTACACCTTC. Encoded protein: CASSSGQGGYGYTF.

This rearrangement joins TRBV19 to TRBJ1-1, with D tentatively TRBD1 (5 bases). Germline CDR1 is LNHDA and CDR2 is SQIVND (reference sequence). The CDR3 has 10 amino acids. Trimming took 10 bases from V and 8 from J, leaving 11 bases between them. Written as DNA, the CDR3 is TGTGCCACCATCGGGGGAGAAGCTTTCTTT. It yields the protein CATIGGEAFF.

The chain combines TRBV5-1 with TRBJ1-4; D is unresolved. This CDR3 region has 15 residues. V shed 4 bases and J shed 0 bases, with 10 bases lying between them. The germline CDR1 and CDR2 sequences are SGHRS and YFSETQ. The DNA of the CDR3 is TGCGCCAGCAGCCAGAACCTTGCAACTAATGAAAAACTGTTTTTT. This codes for CASSQNLATNEKLFF.

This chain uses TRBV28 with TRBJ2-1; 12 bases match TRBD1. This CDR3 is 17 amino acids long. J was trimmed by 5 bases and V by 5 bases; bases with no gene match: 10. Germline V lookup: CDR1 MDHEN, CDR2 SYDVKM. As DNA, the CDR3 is TGTGCCAGCAGTAGGGGCCGGGACAGGGGGCGCAACAATGAGCAGTTCTTC. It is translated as CASSRGRDRGRNNEQFF. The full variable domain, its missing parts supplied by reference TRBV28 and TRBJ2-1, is DVKVTQSSRYLVKRTGEKVFLECVQDMDHENMFWYRQDPGLGLRLIYFSYDVKMKEKGDIPEGYSVSREKKERFSLILESASTNQTSMYLCASSRGRDRGRNNEQFFGPGTRLTVL.

The CDR3: CASSLRGATYNEQFF. CDR3 nucleotide sequence: TGTGCCAGCAGTTTACGGGGGGCTACATACAATGAGCAGTTCTTC. The rearrangement uses TRBV27 and TRBJ2-1; TRBD2 might be the D (7 bases). V was shortened by 2 bases and J by 4 bases, with 12 bases between the two germline ends. The CDR3 is made up of 15 amino acids. Germline V gene sequence: CDR1 MNHEY, CDR2 SMNVEV (reference sequence).

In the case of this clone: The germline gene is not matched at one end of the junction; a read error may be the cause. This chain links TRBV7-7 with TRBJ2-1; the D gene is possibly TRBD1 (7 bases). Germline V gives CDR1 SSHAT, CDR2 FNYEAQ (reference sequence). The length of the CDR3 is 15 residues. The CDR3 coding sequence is TGTGCTAGCAGCTTAAGGCAGGGGGGCAACAATGAGCAGTTCTTC. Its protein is CASSLRQGGNNEQFF.

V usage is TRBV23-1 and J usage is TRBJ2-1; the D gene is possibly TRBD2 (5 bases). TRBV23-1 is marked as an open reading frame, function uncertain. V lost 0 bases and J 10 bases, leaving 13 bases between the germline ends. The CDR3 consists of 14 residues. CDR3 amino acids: CASSQSAAPREQFF. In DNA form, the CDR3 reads TGCGCCAGCAGTCAATCAGCGGCTCCCAGGGAGCAGTTCTTC.

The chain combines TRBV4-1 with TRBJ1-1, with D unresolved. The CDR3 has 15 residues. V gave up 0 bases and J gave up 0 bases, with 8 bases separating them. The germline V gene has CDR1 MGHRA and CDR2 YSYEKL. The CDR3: CASSQDPRMNTEAFF. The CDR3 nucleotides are TGCGCCAGCAGCCAAGATCCGCGGATGAACACTGAAGCTTTCTTT.

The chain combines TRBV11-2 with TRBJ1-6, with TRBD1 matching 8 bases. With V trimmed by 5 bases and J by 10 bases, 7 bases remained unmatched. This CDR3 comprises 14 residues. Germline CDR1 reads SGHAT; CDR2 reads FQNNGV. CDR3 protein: CASSNQGAGSPLHF. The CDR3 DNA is TGTGCCAGCAGCAACCAGGGGGCTGGATCACCCCTCCACTTT.